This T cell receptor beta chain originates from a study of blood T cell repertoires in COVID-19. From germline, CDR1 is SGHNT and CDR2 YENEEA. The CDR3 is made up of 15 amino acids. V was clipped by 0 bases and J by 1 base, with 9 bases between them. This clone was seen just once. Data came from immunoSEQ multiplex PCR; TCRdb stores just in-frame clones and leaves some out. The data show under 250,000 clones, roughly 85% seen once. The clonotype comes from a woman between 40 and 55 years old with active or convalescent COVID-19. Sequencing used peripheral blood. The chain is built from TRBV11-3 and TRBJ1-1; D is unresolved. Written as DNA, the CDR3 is TGTGCCAGCAGCTTAGATTGGGCCGGGAACACTGAAGCTTTCTTT. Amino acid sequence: CASSLDWAGNTEAFF.